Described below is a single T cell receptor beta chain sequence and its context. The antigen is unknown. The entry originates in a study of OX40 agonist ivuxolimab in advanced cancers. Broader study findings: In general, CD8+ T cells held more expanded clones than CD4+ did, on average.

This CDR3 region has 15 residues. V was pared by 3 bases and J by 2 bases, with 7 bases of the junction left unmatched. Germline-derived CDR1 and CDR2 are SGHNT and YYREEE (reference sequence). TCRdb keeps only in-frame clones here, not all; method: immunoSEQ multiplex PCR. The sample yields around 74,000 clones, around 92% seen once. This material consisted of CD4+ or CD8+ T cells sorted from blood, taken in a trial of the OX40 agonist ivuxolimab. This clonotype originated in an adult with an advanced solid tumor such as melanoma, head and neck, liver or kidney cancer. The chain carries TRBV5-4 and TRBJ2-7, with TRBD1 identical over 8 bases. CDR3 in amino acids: CASSSPGQVTYEQYF. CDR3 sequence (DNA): TGTGCCAGCAGCTCGCCGGGACAGGTAACCTACGAGCAGTACTTC.